This T cell receptor (beta chain) was retrieved from a study of T cells in Graves' hyperthyroidism and ophthalmopathy. RNA transcripts yielded amplified TCR beta CDR3 regions. TCR CDR3 underwent first-round RT-PCR with the HTBI primer set. MiXCR, applied by TCRdb to the multiplex PCR reads, yields one record per CDR3 protein. The profile shows 550,000 to 600,000 distinct CDR3 sequences, around 42% of them singletons. This clonotype has only a few counts. Looked up from germline, CDR1 is SQVTM and CDR2 is ANQGSEA. V gave up 4 bases and J gave up 2 bases, with 14 bases separating them. The CDR3 sequence is 14 residues long.

Sequencing was carried out using peripheral blood or thyroid tissue (not recorded which). The sequence derives from an adult woman with Graves' disease, either hyperthyroidism or ophthalmopathy (not recorded which). V usage is TRBV29-1 and J usage is TRBJ1-2; the D is unclear. This chain's CDR3 is CSVGDTHKNYGYTF. As DNA, the CDR3 is TGCAGCGTTGGAGACACCCACAAGAACTATGGCTACACCTTC.